This entry describes one TCR beta chain. What it binds is not known. Sequencing was performed with immunoSEQ multiplex PCR; in TCRdb, only in-frame clones are kept and a portion is missing. Here the sample spans 1,100,000 or so clones, roughly 74% being singletons. The sample is drawn from a study of shared clonotypes between healthy human individuals. About the study: With ages of 18 to 49, the donors were a couple of women and a few men. Regarding the study as a whole: Shared clonotypes across all four donors exceeded non-shared ones in generation probability. Only a few donors were included, so the genetic and exposure-history diversity represented was limited. Blood alone was sampled, and tissue repertoires likely differ.

Germline CDR1 and CDR2: SEHNR and FQNEAQ (reference sequence). The CDR3 totals 12 residues. V lost 2 bases, J lost 8 bases, and 6 bases lay in between. The receptor was derived from a man aged 18 to 30 in good health. Some clones in this sample may be carry-over from other donors' samples. The sample was memory CD4+ T cells from PBMCs. Subset given: CD45RA-negative fraction. The J gene is TRBJ2-2, the V gene TRBV7-9; no clear D. The CDR3 reads CASSLNSGELFF. Here the CDR3 DNA reads TGTGCCAGCAGCTTAAATTCTGGGGAGCTGTTTTTT.